The text below deals with one T cell receptor (beta chain). What it recognizes is unknown. The data were obtained in a study of shared clonotypes between healthy human individuals. The wider study: The donor pool was made up of a couple of women and three men aged 18 to 49. Three plates each covered CD4 naive and memory; CD8 naive two, CD8 memory one. Whole-study results and caveats: In general, naive subsets displayed greater estimated richness than memory subsets did. Naive CD4 clonotypes overlapped across a handful of donors at roughly 5.1%.

The method was immunoSEQ multiplex PCR; TCRdb's version includes in-frame clones alone and lacks a portion of them. The sample carries over 2 million clones, roughly 95% recorded once. V was clipped by 5 bases and J by 9 bases; unmatched bases: 8. The germline CDR1 and CDR2 sequences are MNHEY and SMNVEV (reference sequence). This CDR3 has 15 amino acids. Naive CD8 populations comprised CD45RO-negative cells positively selected for CCR7, excluding terminally differentiated effector memory CD45RA+ cells. The J gene is TRBJ2-1, the V gene TRBV27, with 12 positions matching TRBD2. The TCR comes from a man aged 18 to 29 in good health. The sequencing input was naive CD8+ T cells sorted from blood. CDR3 sequence (DNA): TGTGCCAGCAGTACCGGGACTAGCGGGCCCGGTGAGCAGTTCTTC. Its protein is CASSTGTSGPGEQFF.